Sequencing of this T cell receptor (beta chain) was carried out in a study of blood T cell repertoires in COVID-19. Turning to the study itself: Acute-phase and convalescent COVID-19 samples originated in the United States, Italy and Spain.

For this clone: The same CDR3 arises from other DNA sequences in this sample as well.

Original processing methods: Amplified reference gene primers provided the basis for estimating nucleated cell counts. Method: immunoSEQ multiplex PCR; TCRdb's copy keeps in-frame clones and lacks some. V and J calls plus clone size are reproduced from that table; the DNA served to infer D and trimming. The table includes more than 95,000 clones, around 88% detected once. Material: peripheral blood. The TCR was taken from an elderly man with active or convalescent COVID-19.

This CDR3 reads CASSGQGNSPLHF. The DNA of the CDR3 is TGTGCCAGTAGTGGACAGGGGAATTCACCCCTCCACTTT. The V and J genes are TRBV19 and TRBJ1-6; 9 bases agree with TRBD1. Losses at the gene ends were 5 bases for V and 7 bases for J; bases not matched to a gene: 0. Germline V gene data show CDR1 as LNHDA and CDR2 as SQIVND (reference sequence). The CDR3 extends over 13 amino acids.